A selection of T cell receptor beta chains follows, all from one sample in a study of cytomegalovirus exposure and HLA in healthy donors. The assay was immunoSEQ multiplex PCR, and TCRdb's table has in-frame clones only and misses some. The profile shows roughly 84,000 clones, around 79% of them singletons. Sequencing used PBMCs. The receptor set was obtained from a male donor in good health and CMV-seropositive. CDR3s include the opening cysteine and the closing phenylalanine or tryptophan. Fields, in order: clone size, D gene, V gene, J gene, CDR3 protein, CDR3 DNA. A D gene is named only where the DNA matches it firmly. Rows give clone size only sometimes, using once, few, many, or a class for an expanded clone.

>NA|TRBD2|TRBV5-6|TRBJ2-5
CASSLGLAGETQYF
TGTGCCAGCAGCTTGGGCCTAGCGGGAGAGACCCAGTACTTC
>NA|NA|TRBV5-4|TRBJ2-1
CASSLPPPDFEQFF
TGTGCCAGCAGCTTGCCCCCCCCAGACTTTGAGCAGTTCTTC
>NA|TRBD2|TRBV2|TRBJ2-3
CASSEPMGLAGEDTQYF
TGTGCCAGCAGTGAACCGATGGGACTAGCGGGGGAAGATACGCAGTATTTT
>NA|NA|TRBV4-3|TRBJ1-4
CASGQDTLGGLFF
TGCGCCAGCGGCCAAGATACTTTGGGAGGACTGTTTTTT
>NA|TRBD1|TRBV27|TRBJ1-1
CASSPRPPGQAVNTEAFF
TGTGCCAGCAGTCCCCGCCCGCCTGGACAGGCGGTGAACACTGAAGCTTTCTTT
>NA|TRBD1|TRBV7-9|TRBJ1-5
CASSPIGQGNQPQHF
TGTGCCAGCAGCCCGATAGGACAGGGCAATCAGCCCCAGCATTTT
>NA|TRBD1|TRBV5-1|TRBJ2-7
CASSPGQGDEQYF
TGCGCCAGCAGCCCGGGACAGGGAGACGAGCAGTACTTC
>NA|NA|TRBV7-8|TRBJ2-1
CASSSTDGSGEQFF
TGTGCCAGCAGCTCAACGGATGGTAGCGGTGAGCAGTTCTTC
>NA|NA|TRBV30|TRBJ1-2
CAWSVAPSYGYTF
TGTGCCTGGAGTGTCGCACCGAGTTATGGCTACACCTTC
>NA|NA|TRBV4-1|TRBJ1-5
CASSSFAQNQPQHF
TGCGCCAGCAGCTCGTTCGCACAAAATCAGCCCCAGCATTTT
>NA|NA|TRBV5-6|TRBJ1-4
CASSLSATNEKLFF
TGTGCCAGCAGCTTGTCTGCAACTAATGAAAAACTGTTTTTT
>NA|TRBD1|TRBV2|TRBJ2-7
CASRAGTGSYEQYF
TGTGCCAGCAGGGCCGGGACAGGTAGCTACGAGCAGTACTTC
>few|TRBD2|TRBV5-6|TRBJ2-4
CASSLGLAGVSKNIQYF
TGTGCCAGCAGCTTAGGACTAGCGGGCGTCTCCAAAAACATTCAGTACTTC
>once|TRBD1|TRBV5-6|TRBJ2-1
CASSPKTGGFYNEQFF
TGTGCCAGCAGCCCTAAAACAGGGGGGTTTTACAATGAGCAGTTCTTC
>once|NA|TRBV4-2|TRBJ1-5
CASSQDLPLPQHF
TGTGCCAGCAGCCAAGATCTCCCTTTGCCCCAGCATTTT
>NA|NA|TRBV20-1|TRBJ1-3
CSSMRGPTRYF
TGCAGTTCAATGCGGGGGCCCACCCGGTATTTT
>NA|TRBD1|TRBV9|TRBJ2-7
CASSADRGPLLSSYEQYF
TGTGCCAGCAGCGCCGACAGGGGACCCCTCCTTAGCTCCTACGAGCAGTACTTC
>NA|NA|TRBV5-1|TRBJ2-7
CASRDLRAQSEQYF
TGCGCCAGCAGGGACTTGCGGGCGCAATCAGAGCAGTACTTC
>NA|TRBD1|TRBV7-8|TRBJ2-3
CASSRQQGPTDTQYF
TGTGCCAGCAGCCGACAACAGGGGCCCACAGATACGCAGTATTTT
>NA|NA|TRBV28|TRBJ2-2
CASSSPGLGGTGELFF
TGTGCCAGCAGTTCACCGGGCCTTGGAGGGACCGGGGAGCTGTTTTTT
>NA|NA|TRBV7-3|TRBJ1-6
CASSLSSYNSPLHF
TGTGCCAGCAGCTTGAGCTCCTATAATTCACCCCTCCACTTT
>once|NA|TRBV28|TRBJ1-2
CASSSQGAGRGGYTF
TGTGCCAGCAGTTCCCAAGGCGCAGGCAGGGGTGGCTACACCTTC
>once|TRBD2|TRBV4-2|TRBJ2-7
CASSQDFPGGNYEQYF
TGTGCCAGCAGCCAAGATTTCCCGGGAGGGAATTACGAGCAGTACTTC
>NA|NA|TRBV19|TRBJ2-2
CASSPTGTLGELFF
TGTGCCAGTAGTCCTACAGGGACCCTCGGGGAGCTGTTTTTT
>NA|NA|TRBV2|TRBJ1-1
CASSPLTEAFF
TGTGCCAGCAGCCCTCTAACTGAAGCTTTCTTT
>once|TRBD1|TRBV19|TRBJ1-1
CASSKGTAARKPFF
TGTGCCAGTAGTAAGGGGACAGCGGCGAGAAAGCCCTTCTTT
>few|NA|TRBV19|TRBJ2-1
CASSIEGAGSYNEQFF
TGTGCCAGTAGTATAGAGGGGGCCGGATCCTACAATGAGCAGTTCTTC
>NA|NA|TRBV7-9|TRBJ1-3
CASSLGGFGNTIYF
TGTGCCAGCAGCTTAGGAGGTTTCGGAAACACCATATATTTT
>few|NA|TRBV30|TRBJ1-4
CAWSVRRSTNEKLFF
TGTGCCTGGAGTGTAAGGCGGTCAACTAATGAAAAACTGTTTTTT
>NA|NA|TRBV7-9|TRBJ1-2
CASSLEVQGNYGYTF
TGTGCCAGCAGCTTAGAGGTTCAGGGAAACTATGGCTACACCTTC
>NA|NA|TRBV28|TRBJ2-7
CASSLPNVRYEQYF
TGTGCCAGCAGTCTACCAAACGTACGCTACGAGCAGTACTTC
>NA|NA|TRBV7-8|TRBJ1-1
CASSLAPIRVGDTEAFF
TGTGCCAGCAGCTTAGCCCCCATAAGGGTAGGGGACACTGAAGCTTTCTTT
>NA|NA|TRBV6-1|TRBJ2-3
CASIRISTDTQYF
TGTGCCAGCATCAGGATCAGCACAGATACGCAGTATTTT
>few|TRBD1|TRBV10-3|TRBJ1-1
CAINLDPDRDTEAFF
TGTGCCATCAATTTGGACCCTGACAGGGACACTGAAGCTTTCTTT
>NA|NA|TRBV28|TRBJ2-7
CASRVGGEQYF
TGTGCCAGCAGGGTCGGGGGCGAGCAGTACTTC
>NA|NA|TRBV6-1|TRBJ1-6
CASSMRQRSPLHF
TGTGCCAGCAGCATGAGGCAGCGCTCACCCCTCCACTTT
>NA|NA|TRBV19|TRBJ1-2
CASSRGGNLYGYTF
TGTGCCAGTAGTAGAGGGGGAAACCTCTATGGCTACACCTTC
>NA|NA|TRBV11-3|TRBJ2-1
CASSLQGSSYNEQFF
TGTGCCAGCAGCTTGCAGGGGAGCTCCTACAATGAGCAGTTCTTC
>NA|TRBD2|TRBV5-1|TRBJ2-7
CASSGTAGGSYEQYF
TGCGCCAGCAGCGGAACAGCGGGAGGCTCCTACGAGCAGTACTTC
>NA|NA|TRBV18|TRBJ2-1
CASSPRGTLYNEQFF
TGTGCCAGCTCACCACGGGGGACTCTTTACAATGAGCAGTTCTTC
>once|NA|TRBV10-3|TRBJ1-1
CAIKATGVSNTEAFF
TGTGCCATCAAGGCGACAGGTGTTTCGAACACTGAAGCTTTCTTT
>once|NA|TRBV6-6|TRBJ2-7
CASSYSESLEQYF
TGTGCCAGCAGTTACTCCGAGTCTCTTGAGCAGTACTTC
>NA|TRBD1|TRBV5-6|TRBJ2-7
CASRATGVSGYEQYF
TGTGCCAGCAGAGCCACAGGGGTAAGTGGCTACGAGCAGTACTTC
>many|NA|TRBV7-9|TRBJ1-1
CASSFDMNTEAFF
TGTGCCAGCAGCTTTGACATGAACACTGAAGCTTTCTTT
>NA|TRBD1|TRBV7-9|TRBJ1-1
CASSSTGAYTEAFF
TGTGCCAGCAGCTCGACAGGGGCCTACACTGAAGCTTTCTTT
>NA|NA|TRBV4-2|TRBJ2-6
CASSVDGSLGSGANVLTF
TGTGCCAGCAGCGTTGACGGGAGCTTGGGGTCTGGGGCCAACGTCCTGACTTTC
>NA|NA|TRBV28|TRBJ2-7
CASRDGLTYEQYF
TGTGCCAGCAGGGACGGACTTACCTACGAGCAGTACTTC
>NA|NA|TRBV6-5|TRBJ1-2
CASRAKRRDGYTF
TGTGCCAGCAGGGCCAAACGCAGGGATGGCTACACCTTC
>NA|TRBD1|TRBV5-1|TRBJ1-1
CASRFLGTGRHTEAFF
TGCGCCAGCAGGTTCCTGGGGACAGGGAGGCACACTGAAGCTTTCTTT
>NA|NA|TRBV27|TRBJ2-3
CASSLGQTYTDTQYF
TGTGCCAGCAGTTTAGGACAGACCTACACAGATACGCAGTATTTT
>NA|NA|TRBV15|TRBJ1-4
CATSRDPAAGEKLFF
TGTGCCACCAGCAGAGATCCAGCAGCGGGGGAAAAACTGTTTTTT
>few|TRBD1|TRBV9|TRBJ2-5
CASSVDRDRDKETQYF
TGTGCCAGCAGCGTTGACCGGGACAGAGATAAAGAGACCCAGTACTTC
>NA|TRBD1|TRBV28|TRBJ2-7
CASSLLGQGAEQYF
TGTGCCAGCAGTTTACTAGGACAGGGGGCCGAGCAGTACTTC
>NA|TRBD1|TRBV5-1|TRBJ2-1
CASSLAGTGVAEQFF
TGCGCCAGCAGCTTGGCCGGGACAGGGGTTGCTGAGCAGTTCTTC